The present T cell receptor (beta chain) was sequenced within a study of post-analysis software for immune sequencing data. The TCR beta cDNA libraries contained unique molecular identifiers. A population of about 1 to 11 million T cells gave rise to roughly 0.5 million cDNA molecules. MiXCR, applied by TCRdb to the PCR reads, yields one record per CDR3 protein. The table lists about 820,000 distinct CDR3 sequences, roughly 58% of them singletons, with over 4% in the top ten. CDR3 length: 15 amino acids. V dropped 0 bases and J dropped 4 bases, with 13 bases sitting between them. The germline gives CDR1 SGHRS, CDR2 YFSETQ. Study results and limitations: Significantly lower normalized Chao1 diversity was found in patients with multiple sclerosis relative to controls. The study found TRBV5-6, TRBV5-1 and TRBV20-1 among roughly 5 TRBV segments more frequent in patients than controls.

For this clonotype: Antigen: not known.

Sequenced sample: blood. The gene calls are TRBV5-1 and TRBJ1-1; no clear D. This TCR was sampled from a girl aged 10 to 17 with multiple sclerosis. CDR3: CASSLVVGRGTEAFF. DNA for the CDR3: TGCGCCAGCAGCTTGGTAGTAGGACGGGGCACTGAAGCTTTCTTT.